One and the same sample provided the 23 T cell receptor beta chains below, sequenced in a study of CD8 T cells in Susac syndrome. Reverse transcription of roughly 0.45 to 1 ug RNA used random hexamers. In TCRdb, the immunoSEQ multiplex PCR reads were re-called with MiXCR into one record per CDR3 protein. The data hold 150,000 to 190,000 distinct CDR3 sequences, with approximately 94% observed a single time. Sequencing was performed on CD8+ T cells from PBMCs. The receptors come from a human donor with multiple sclerosis.

This chain connects TRBV30 to TRBJ1-2; TRBD1 is a possible D gene (6 bases). Trimming removed 4 bases at V and 8 bases at J, with 14 bases between. The germline CDR1 and CDR2 sequences are GTSNPN and SVGIG (reference sequence). The CDR3 spans 12 residues. The CDR3 DNA sequence: TGTGCCTGGACCGCAGGGGCAGGAGGCTACACCTTC. Translation: CAWTAGAGGYTF.

This sequence joins TRBV5-6 and TRBJ1-1; no reliable D call. V was cut by 0 bases and J by 8 bases, with 11 bases left in between. Germline lookup yields CDR1 SGHDT and CDR2 YYEEEE. The CDR3 runs 13 residues. The CDR3: CASSLVVGIEAFF. CDR3 nucleotide sequence: TGTGCCAGCAGCTTGGTAGTCGGGATAGAAGCTTTCTTT.

The chain uses TRBV4-1 and TRBJ1-1; no definite D call. This CDR3 spans 15 amino acids. Germline-derived CDR1 and CDR2 are MGHRA and YSYEKL. With 1 base removed from V and 1 base from J, the gap between germline ends came to 10 bases. For the CDR3, the DNA is TGCGCCAGCAGCCAAGGACCGGTGGGGAACACTGAAGCTTTCTTT. It encodes CASSQGPVGNTEAFF.

The chain uses TRBV12-3 or TRBV12-4 and TRBJ2-7; 8 nucleotides line up with TRBD1. This CDR3 contains 13 residues. V lost 2 bases and J lost 7; bases outside the gene matches: 4. CDR3 region: CASSLRTGPEQYF. CDR3 nucleotides: TGTGCCAGCAGTTTAAGGACAGGGCCGGAGCAGTACTTC.

This chain joins TRBV20-1 and TRBJ2-7, with no clear D. The CDR3 is 12 residues long. Looked up from germline, CDR1 is DFQATT and CDR2 is SNEGSKA (reference sequence). V shed 6 bases and J shed 4 bases, with 13 bases lying between them. CDR3 in amino acids: CSADLLGYEQYF. The CDR3 DNA reads as TGCAGTGCAGACTTACTCGGTTACGAGCAGTACTTC.

V and J are TRBV6-5 and TRBJ2-1; 9 bases align to TRBD1. The CDR3 runs 15 residues. Germline V lookup: CDR1 MNHEY, CDR2 SVGAGI. J gave up 7 bases and V 5 bases, and 9 bases lay outside the gene matches. This chain's CDR3 is CASSPGQGMRNEQFF. CDR3 bases: TGTGCCAGCAGTCCCGGACAGGGGATGCGGAATGAGCAGTTCTTC.

CDR3 sequence reads: CASSPLEAAGGLAYEQYF. The DNA for the CDR3 is TGTGCCAGCAGCCCCCTCGAAGCGGCGGGGGGGCTAGCCTACGAGCAGTACTTC. The chain employs TRBV7-8 and TRBJ2-7; 9 bases are shared with TRBD2. This CDR3 is built from 18 residues. V shed 5 bases and J 2 bases; nucleotides not matched to a gene: 16. From germline, CDR1 is SGHVS and CDR2 FQNEAQ.

Only a few counts were recorded for this clonotype. The rearrangement joins TRBV7-2 to TRBJ2-3, with TRBD2 identical over 13 bases. Germline CDR1 reads SGHTA; CDR2 reads FQGNSA. This CDR3 is built from 18 residues. V lost 3 bases to trimming and J lost 0 bases; unmatched junction nucleotides: 6. This CDR3 reads CASSFRTSGSTSTDTQYF. CDR3 bases: TGTGCCAGCAGCTTCCGGACTAGCGGGAGTACAAGCACAGATACGCAGTATTTT.

The chain couples TRBV6-2 or TRBV6-3 to TRBJ2-7; D is unresolved. The CDR3 consists of 15 residues. CDR1 and CDR2 (germline): MNHEY, SVGEGT. V lost 0 bases and J lost 3, with 12 bases in between. The CDR3 region has the DNA TGTGCCAGCAGTTACTCGAATCGAAGGCACTACGAGCAGTACTTC. This sequence encodes CASSYSNRRHYEQYF.

The rearrangement joins TRBV29-1 to TRBJ2-7; 7 nucleotides agree with TRBD2. The CDR3 loop spans 15 amino acids. CDR1 is SQVTM and CDR2 is ANQGSEA in the germline V gene. Germline trimming cut 0 bases from V and 2 bases from J; bases unmatched to any gene: 7. DNA of the CDR3: TGCAGCGTTGAAGAGGGGACTAAAGTTCCCTACGAGCAGTACTTC. It yields the protein CSVEEGTKVPYEQYF.

The J gene is TRBJ2-3, the V gene TRBV28; 8 nucleotides align to TRBD1. The length of the CDR3 is 14 residues. Per germline, CDR1 MDHEN and CDR2 SYDVKM. Unmatched junction bases numbered 3, after V lost 5 bases and J lost 2 bases. The CDR3 region is CASSQGQDTDTQYF. CDR3 nucleotide sequence: TGTGCCAGCAGTCAGGGACAGGACACAGATACGCAGTATTTT.

This chain links TRBV5-1 with TRBJ2-5; the match to TRBD2 covers 12 bases. The CDR3 totals 15 residues. The V gene end was trimmed by 2 bases and the J gene end by 10 bases; junction bases not matched to a gene: 9. Looked up from germline, CDR1 is SGHRS and CDR2 is YFSETQ. CDR3 nucleotides: TGCGCCAGCAGCTTCACTAGCGGGGGGCCTCGGGACCAGTACTTC. Encoded protein: CASSFTSGGPRDQYF.

This clonotype was detected only a few times. The chain joins TRBV6-1 to TRBJ2-7, with TRBD1 as a possible D gene (6 bases). The germline CDR1 and CDR2 sequences are MNHNS and SASEGT. V lost 5 bases to trimming and J lost 5 bases, with 10 bases between them. The CDR3 length is 12 residues. The CDR3 region is CASSRGQNEQYF. CDR3 DNA sequence: TGTGCCAGCAGTCGCGGACAGAACGAGCAGTACTTC.

The chain combines TRBV15 with TRBJ1-2; a possible D gene is TRBD1 (5 bases). The V and J ends lost 5 bases and 6 bases respectively, with 19 bases between them. Germline CDR1 and CDR2: LNHNV and YYDKDF (reference sequence). This CDR3 contains 15 residues. In DNA, the CDR3 is TGTGCCACCAGCGTAGACAGCTACCCCCCTGATGGCTACACCTTC. The encoded protein is CATSVDSYPPDGYTF.

CDR3 sequence: CASSLEMSGANVLTF. In nucleotides, the CDR3 is TGTGCCAGCAGCTTGGAGATGTCTGGGGCCAACGTCCTGACTTTC. The gene calls are TRBV5-6 and TRBJ2-6; the D is unclear. Germline assignment: CDR1 SGHDT and CDR2 YYEEEE. The V end was cut by 0 bases, the J end by 1 base, with 5 bases between. This CDR3 contains 15 residues.

The chain uses TRBV9 and TRBJ1-2; a possible D gene is TRBD1 (5 bases). CDR1 is SGDLS, CDR2 YYNGEE, per germline. This CDR3 is 12 amino acids long. Deletions cut 4 bases from V and 6 bases from J, with 10 bases between. The CDR3 nucleotides are TGTGCCAGCAGCTTGGGGCATGATGGCTACACCTTC. Residues: CASSLGHDGYTF.

The J gene is TRBJ1-1, the V gene TRBV28; a weak D match, TRBD1 (5 bases). CDR3 size: 12 residues. With 10 bases removed from V and 2 bases from J, the gap between germline ends came to 11 bases. Germline V gene sequence: CDR1 MDHEN, CDR2 SYDVKM. The CDR3 region is CATRRDNTEAFF. CDR3 sequence (DNA): TGTGCCACCCGGAGGGACAACACTGAAGCTTTCTTT. The whole variable domain, remainder taken from reference TRBV28 and TRBJ1-1, is DVKVTQSSRYLVKRTGEKVFLECVQDMDHENMFWYRQDPGLGLRLIYFSYDVKMKEKGDIPEGYSVSREKKERFSLILESASTNQTSMYLCATRRDNTEAFFGQGTRLTVV.

The rearrangement links TRBV24-1 to TRBJ1-5; TRBD1 matches at 8 bases. The V gene end was trimmed by 4 bases and the J gene end by 2 bases; junction bases not matched to a gene: 3. CDR1 is KGHDR, CDR2 SFDVKD, per germline. CDR3 length equals 15 residues. CDR3 sequence (DNA): TGTGCCACCAGTGAAGCAGGGGGCGGCAATCAGCCCCAGCATTTT. It codes for CATSEAGGGNQPQHF.

This chain links TRBV29-1 with TRBJ2-1; 8 nucleotides align to TRBD2. V lost 1 base, J lost 2 bases, and 7 bases stayed unmatched. The CDR3 is 16 residues long. Germline-derived CDR1 and CDR2 are SQVTM and ANQGSEA. CDR3 nucleotide sequence: TGCAGCGTTGAAGCAGCGGAGCGGGGGCCCTACAATGAGCAGTTCTTC. Its translation: CSVEAAERGPYNEQFF.

The J gene is TRBJ2-3, the V gene TRBV7-9; 7 nucleotides agree with TRBD1. J lost 0 bases, V lost 5 bases, and 14 bases had no gene match. Germline CDR1 and CDR2: SEHNR and FQNEAQ (reference sequence). This CDR3 spans 18 amino acids. CDR3 residues: CASSTRDSLPPSTDTQYF. In DNA, the CDR3 is TGTGCCAGCAGCACCCGGGACAGCCTGCCCCCTAGCACAGATACGCAGTATTTT. Full variable domain (remainder filled in from reference TRBV7-9 and TRBJ2-3): DTGVSQNPRHKITKRGQNVTFRCDPISEHNRLYWYRQTLGQGPEFLTYFQNEAQLEKSRLLSDRFSAERPKGSFSTLEIQRTEQGDSAMYLCASSTRDSLPPSTDTQYFGPGTRLTVL.

The chain has TRBV19 and TRBJ2-3; unclear D gene. Germline-derived CDR1 and CDR2 are LNHDA and SQIVND (reference sequence). V dropped 4 bases and J dropped 2 bases, with 16 bases sitting between them. CDR3 length: 16 residues. CDR3: CASSSPAVTLTDTQYF. In DNA form, the CDR3 reads TGTGCCAGTAGTAGCCCGGCGGTCACCCTCACAGATACGCAGTATTTT.

The table lists this clonotype with a count of one. This chain joins TRBV9 and TRBJ2-5, with D perhaps being TRBD1 or TRBD2 (6 bases each). The CDR3 consists of 14 residues. The V end was cut by 4 bases, the J end by 5 bases, with 15 bases between. CDR1 is SGDLS, CDR2 YYNGEE, per germline. CDR3 in DNA: TGTGCCAGCAGCACCCACCCGGGGGCGGAGACCCAGTACTTC. Translated, it gives CASSTHPGAETQYF. Looking up the rest from reference TRBV9 and TRBJ2-5 gives the full variable domain: DSGVTQTPKHLITATGQRVTLRCSPRSGDLSVYWYQQSLDQGLQFLIQYYNGEERAKGNILERFSAQQFPDLHSELNLSSLELGDSALYFCASSTHPGAETQYFGPGTRLLVL.

The CDR3 region has the DNA TGTGCCAGTACCCTCGGAGGGAGAGGCAATCAGCCCCAGCATTTT. It yields the protein CASTLGGRGNQPQHF. V gene TRBV19 combines with J gene TRBJ1-5; D unclear. The CDR3 length is 15 residues. The V end lost 7 bases, the J end lost 2 bases, and 15 bases lay between the germline ends. CDR1 is LNHDA and CDR2 is SQIVND in the germline V gene (reference sequence).